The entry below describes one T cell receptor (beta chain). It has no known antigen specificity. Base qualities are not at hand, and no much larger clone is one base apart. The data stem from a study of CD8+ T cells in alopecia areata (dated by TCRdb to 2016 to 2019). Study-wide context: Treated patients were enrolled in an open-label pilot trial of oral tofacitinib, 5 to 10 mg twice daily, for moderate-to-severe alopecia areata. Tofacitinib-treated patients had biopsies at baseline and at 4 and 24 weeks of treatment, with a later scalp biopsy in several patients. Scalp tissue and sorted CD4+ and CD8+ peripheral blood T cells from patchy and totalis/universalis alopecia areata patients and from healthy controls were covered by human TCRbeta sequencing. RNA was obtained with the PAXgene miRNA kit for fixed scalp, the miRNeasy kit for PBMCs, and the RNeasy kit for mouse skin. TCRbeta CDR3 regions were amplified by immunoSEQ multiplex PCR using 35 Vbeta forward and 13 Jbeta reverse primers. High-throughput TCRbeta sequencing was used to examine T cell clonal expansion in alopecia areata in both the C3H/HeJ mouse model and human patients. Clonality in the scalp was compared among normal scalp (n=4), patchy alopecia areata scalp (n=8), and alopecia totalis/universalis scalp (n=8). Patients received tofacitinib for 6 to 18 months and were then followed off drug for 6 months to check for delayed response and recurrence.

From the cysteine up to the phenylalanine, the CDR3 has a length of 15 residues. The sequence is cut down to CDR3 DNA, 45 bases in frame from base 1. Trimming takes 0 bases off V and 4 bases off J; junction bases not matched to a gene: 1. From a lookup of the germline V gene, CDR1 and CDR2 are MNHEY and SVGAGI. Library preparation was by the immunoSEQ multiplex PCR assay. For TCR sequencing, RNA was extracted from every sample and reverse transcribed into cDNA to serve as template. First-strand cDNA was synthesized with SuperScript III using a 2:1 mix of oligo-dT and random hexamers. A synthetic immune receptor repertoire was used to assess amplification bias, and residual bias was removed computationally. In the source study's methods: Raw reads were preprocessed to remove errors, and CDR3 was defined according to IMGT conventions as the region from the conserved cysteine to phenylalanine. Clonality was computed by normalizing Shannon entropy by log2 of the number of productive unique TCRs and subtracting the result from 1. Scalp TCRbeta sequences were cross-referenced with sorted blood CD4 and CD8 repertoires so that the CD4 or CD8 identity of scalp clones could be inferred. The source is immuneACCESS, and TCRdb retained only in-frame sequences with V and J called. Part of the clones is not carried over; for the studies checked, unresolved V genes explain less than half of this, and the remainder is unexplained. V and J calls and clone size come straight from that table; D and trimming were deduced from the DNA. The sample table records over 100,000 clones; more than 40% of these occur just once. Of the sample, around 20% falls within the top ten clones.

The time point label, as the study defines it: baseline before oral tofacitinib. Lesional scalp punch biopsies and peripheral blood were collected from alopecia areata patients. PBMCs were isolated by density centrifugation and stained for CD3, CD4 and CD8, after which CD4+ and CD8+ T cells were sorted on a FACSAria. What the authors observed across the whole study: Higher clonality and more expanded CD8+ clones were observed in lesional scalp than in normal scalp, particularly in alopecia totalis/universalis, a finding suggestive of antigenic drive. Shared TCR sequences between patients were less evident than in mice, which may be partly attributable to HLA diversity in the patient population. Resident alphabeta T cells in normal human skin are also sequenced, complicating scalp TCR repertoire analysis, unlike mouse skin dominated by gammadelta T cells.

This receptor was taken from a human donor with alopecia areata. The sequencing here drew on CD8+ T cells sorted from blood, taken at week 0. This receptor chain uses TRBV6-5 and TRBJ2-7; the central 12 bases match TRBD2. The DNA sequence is TGTGCCAGCAGTTACTCCCTAGCGGGGGGGTACGAGCAGTACTTC. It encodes CASSYSLAGGYEQYF.